This T cell receptor (beta chain) was retrieved from a study of blood T cell repertoires in COVID-19. Looking at the study overall: T cells, B-cell-depleted T cells, or PBMCs provided the cDNA or gDNA that served as material.

This CDR3 region has 20 residues. In the original workflow: Reference gene primer amplification gave estimated nucleated cell counts. This table comes from immunoSEQ multiplex PCR, and its TCRdb copy is limited to in-frame clones, with some not included. From that table come the V and J calls and clone size; the DNA was used to work out D and trimming. The sample holds around 300,000 clones, 90% seen once. Participants spanned ages 18 to 89 years and resided in about 24 US areas. Participant-given clinical history determined each cohort assignment. The source of this sequence is a woman aged 18-29 years with acute COVID-19. Sequencing was performed on PBMCs or T cells enriched from blood (not recorded which). This chain links TRBV21-1 with TRBJ2-1; the table's D call TRBD2 went unverified against the DNA. TRBV21-1 is a pseudogene. CDR3 protein: CASSLRTSGKPSGSYNEQFF. Written as DNA, the CDR3 is TGTGCCAGCAGCCTACGGACTAGCGGGAAACCCTCGGGCTCCTACAATGAGCAGTTCTTC.